A selection of T cell receptor beta chains follows, all from one sample in a study of technical replicates of blood from a handful of donors. The table came from immunoSEQ multiplex PCR; TCRdb's copy has only in-frame clones and leaves some out. The data contain 51,000 or so clones, approximately 90% of them seen just once; the ten biggest clones take up under 4%. The sequencing sample was made of PBMCs. The receptors come from a human donor in good health. Some clones in this sample may be carry-over from other donors' samples. Each CDR3 is given with its conserved first and last residue. D genes are given only for firm matches. Some rows have no size entry. The others give once, few or many, or a class for an expanded clone.

V gene: TRBV9
clone size: -
D gene: -
J gene: TRBJ1-2
CDR3 DNA: TGTGCCAGTGAGAACAACTATGGCTACACCTTC
CDR3 protein: CASENNYGYTF

V gene: TRBV9
clone size: once
D gene: -
J gene: TRBJ1-1
CDR3 DNA: TGTGCCAGCAGCGCCTCTCCCGGGACTGAAGCTTTCTTT
CDR3 protein: CASSASPGTEAFF

V gene: TRBV9
clone size: -
D gene: -
J gene: TRBJ2-7
CDR3 DNA: TGTGCCAGCAGCGTAGCTACGGGGGTTTCCTACGAGCAGTACTTC
CDR3 protein: CASSVATGVSYEQYF

V gene: TRBV5-4
clone size: -
D gene: -
J gene: TRBJ2-1
CDR3 DNA: TGTGCCAGCAGCTTCTTAGCGGACAATGAGCAGTTCTTC
CDR3 protein: CASSFLADNEQFF

V gene: TRBV10-3
clone size: -
D gene: -
J gene: TRBJ2-5
CDR3 DNA: TGTGCCATCAGTTGGACAGTCCAAGAGACCCAGTACTTC
CDR3 protein: CAISWTVQETQYF

V gene: TRBV6-5
clone size: few
D gene: -
J gene: TRBJ1-4
CDR3 DNA: TGTGCCAGCGGAAGGAGGGGCAGCACGAATGAAAAACTGTTTTTT
CDR3 protein: CASGRRGSTNEKLFF

V gene: TRBV6-5
clone size: -
D gene: TRBD2
J gene: TRBJ2-1
CDR3 DNA: TGTGCCAGCAGCCCAGGGCGGGGGGGTCAGTTCTTC
CDR3 protein: CASSPGRGGQFF

V gene: TRBV29-1
clone size: -
D gene: -
J gene: TRBJ1-2
CDR3 DNA: TGCAGCGTTGAAGAAGCAGGGTGGTACTATGGCTACACCTTC
CDR3 protein: CSVEEAGWYYGYTF

V gene: TRBV11-1
clone size: -
D gene: -
J gene: TRBJ1-4
CDR3 DNA: TGTGCCAGCACCCAGTTCGGAGTTAATGAAAAACTGTTTTTT
CDR3 protein: CASTQFGVNEKLFF

V gene: TRBV7-9
clone size: medium-sized
D gene: TRBD1
J gene: TRBJ2-7
CDR3 DNA: TGTGCCAGCAGTCTACAGGGGGACTACGAGCAGTACTTC
CDR3 protein: CASSLQGDYEQYF

V gene: TRBV2
clone size: -
D gene: -
J gene: TRBJ1-1
CDR3 DNA: TGTGCCAGCAGTGATGAGGAGAACACTGAAGCTTTCTTT
CDR3 protein: CASSDEENTEAFF

V gene: TRBV7-9
clone size: -
D gene: TRBD2
J gene: TRBJ2-1
CDR3 DNA: TGTGCCAGCAGCTTAAGGGACTATGCGTACGAGCAGTTCTTC
CDR3 protein: CASSLRDYAYEQFF

V gene: TRBV5-4
clone size: once
D gene: TRBD1
J gene: TRBJ2-7
CDR3 DNA: TGTGCCAGCAGCTTGGGGGGACAGGGAGGCTACGAGCAGTACTTC
CDR3 protein: CASSLGGQGGYEQYF

V gene: TRBV18
clone size: -
D gene: -
J gene: TRBJ1-1
CDR3 DNA: TGTGCCAGCTCACCTATCCGGGAGAGTACTGAAGCTTTCTTT
CDR3 protein: CASSPIRESTEAFF

V gene: TRBV7-2
clone size: -
D gene: TRBD2
J gene: TRBJ2-2
CDR3 DNA: TGTGCCAGCAGACTGACTAGCGGGAGGGTGACCGGGGAGCTGTTTTTT
CDR3 protein: CASRLTSGRVTGELFF

V gene: TRBV6-1
clone size: -
D gene: TRBD1
J gene: TRBJ1-2
CDR3 DNA: TGTGCCAGCATTATTCCTCCGGACAGGCAGTATGGCTACACCTTC
CDR3 protein: CASIIPPDRQYGYTF

V gene: TRBV5-6
clone size: -
D gene: -
J gene: TRBJ2-2
CDR3 DNA: TGTGCCAGCAGCTTGGAGGTTGCGGCTAGTTCTATCGGGGAGCTGTTTTTT
CDR3 protein: CASSLEVAASSIGELFF

V gene: TRBV30
clone size: -
D gene: -
J gene: TRBJ1-3
CDR3 DNA: TGTGCCTGGAGTGTCGGGGGTCGTTCTGGAAACACCATATATTTT
CDR3 protein: CAWSVGGRSGNTIYF

V gene: TRBV18
clone size: once
D gene: -
J gene: TRBJ1-1
CDR3 DNA: TGTGCCAGCTCACCTCCCCCCAGGGGAAGAAGGATCCCGAACACTGAAGCTTTCTTT
CDR3 protein: CASSPPPRGRRIPNTEAFF

V gene: TRBV5-4
clone size: -
D gene: -
J gene: TRBJ2-3
CDR3 DNA: TGTGCCAGCAGCCACGGGTCGGCTAGCGAGACGGGGGATACGCAGTATTTT
CDR3 protein: CASSHGSASETGDTQYF

V gene: TRBV7-2
clone size: -
D gene: -
J gene: TRBJ2-7
CDR3 DNA: TGTGCCAGCAGCTTAGTAGCGGCCCAAGGCTACGAGCAGTACTTC
CDR3 protein: CASSLVAAQGYEQYF

V gene: TRBV29-1
clone size: -
D gene: -
J gene: TRBJ1-2
CDR3 DNA: TGCAGCGTTGAAGTGGCAGGGAAGGGCTACACCTTC
CDR3 protein: CSVEVAGKGYTF

V gene: TRBV6-6
clone size: once
D gene: -
J gene: TRBJ1-1
CDR3 DNA: TGTGCCAGCAGTGGAAGAGGGTCCCCCGTGGAAGCTTTCTTT
CDR3 protein: CASSGRGSPVEAFF

V gene: TRBV2
clone size: -
D gene: TRBD2
J gene: TRBJ2-7
CDR3 DNA: TGTGCCAGCAGATATAGCGGGGGCCTTGAAGAGCAGTACTTC
CDR3 protein: CASRYSGGLEEQYF

V gene: TRBV30
clone size: -
D gene: -
J gene: TRBJ2-7
CDR3 DNA: TGTGCCTGGAATGTGGGCAGATACGAGCAGTACTTC
CDR3 protein: CAWNVGRYEQYF

V gene: TRBV7-9
clone size: -
D gene: TRBD1
J gene: TRBJ1-1
CDR3 DNA: TGTGCCAGCAGCTTATCAGGGACAGGGGGGACTGAAGCTTTCTTT
CDR3 protein: CASSLSGTGGTEAFF

V gene: TRBV6-5
clone size: once
D gene: -
J gene: TRBJ2-7
CDR3 DNA: TGTGCCAGCAGTTCCCCAGGGGTCCACGAGCAGTACTTC
CDR3 protein: CASSSPGVHEQYF

V gene: TRBV5-1
clone size: -
D gene: -
J gene: TRBJ2-7
CDR3 DNA: TGCGCCAGCAGCTTGAAAGAGGTTACCTACGAGCAGTACTTC
CDR3 protein: CASSLKEVTYEQYF

V gene: TRBV10-1
clone size: -
D gene: -
J gene: TRBJ2-3
CDR3 DNA: TGCGCCAGCACGGCGTCCACCCGGGCGCAGTATTTT
CDR3 protein: CASTASTRAQYF

V gene: TRBV25-1
clone size: -
D gene: -
J gene: TRBJ1-2
CDR3 DNA: TGTGCCAGCAGTGGTTGGGGCGGTCAGGGGGGCTACACCTTC
CDR3 protein: CASSGWGGQGGYTF

V gene: TRBV30
clone size: -
D gene: TRBD2
J gene: TRBJ2-1
CDR3 DNA: TGTGCCTGGAGTGTACGGCTAGCGGGAGTCAATGAGCAGTTCTTC
CDR3 protein: CAWSVRLAGVNEQFF

V gene: TRBV2
clone size: -
D gene: -
J gene: TRBJ2-7
CDR3 DNA: TGTGCCAGCCGGGGTGACTTCTACGAGCAGTACTTC
CDR3 protein: CASRGDFYEQYF

V gene: TRBV5-6
clone size: -
D gene: -
J gene: TRBJ1-5
CDR3 DNA: TGTGCCAGCAGCTCTTTCGGGACATATAGCAATCAGCCCCAGCATTTT
CDR3 protein: CASSSFGTYSNQPQHF

V gene: TRBV29-1
clone size: -
D gene: -
J gene: TRBJ1-1
CDR3 DNA: TGCAGCGGGCAGGGTTGGGGCACTGAAGCTTTCTTT
CDR3 protein: CSGQGWGTEAFF

V gene: TRBV6-1
clone size: -
D gene: TRBD2
J gene: TRBJ2-7
CDR3 DNA: TGTGCCAGCAGACTAGCGGGGGTTCCAGATGAGCAGTACTTC
CDR3 protein: CASRLAGVPDEQYF

V gene: TRBV29-1
clone size: -
D gene: -
J gene: TRBJ1-2
CDR3 DNA: TGCAGCGTTGAAGATCCATATGGCTACACCTTC
CDR3 protein: CSVEDPYGYTF

V gene: TRBV7-9
clone size: -
D gene: -
J gene: TRBJ2-3
CDR3 DNA: TGTGCCAGCAGCTCTAGGTTGTTTGCAGATACGCAGTATTTT
CDR3 protein: CASSSRLFADTQYF

V gene: TRBV7-3
clone size: -
D gene: -
J gene: TRBJ1-1
CDR3 DNA: TGTGCCAGCAGCTTAATACAGCTGAACACTGAAGCTTTCTTT
CDR3 protein: CASSLIQLNTEAFF

V gene: TRBV6-5
clone size: -
D gene: -
J gene: TRBJ2-2
CDR3 DNA: TGTGCCAGCAGTTACTCGAGCTACTTCAGGGCCGGGGAGCTGTTTTTT
CDR3 protein: CASSYSSYFRAGELFF

V gene: TRBV7-2
clone size: -
D gene: -
J gene: TRBJ2-5
CDR3 DNA: TGTGCCAGCAGCTTACGAACCGGAGGACAAGAGACCCAGTACTTC
CDR3 protein: CASSLRTGGQETQYF

V gene: TRBV18
clone size: -
D gene: TRBD1
J gene: TRBJ1-6
CDR3 DNA: TGTGCCAGCTCACCACGTGGACAGGGTACGGATTCACCCCTCCACTTT
CDR3 protein: CASSPRGQGTDSPLHF

V gene: TRBV7-8
clone size: -
D gene: TRBD2
J gene: TRBJ2-5
CDR3 DNA: TGTGCCAGCAGCGTACTCGGGACTAGCGGGAGCATCCAGTACTTC
CDR3 protein: CASSVLGTSGSIQYF

V gene: TRBV18
clone size: -
D gene: TRBD2
J gene: TRBJ2-7
CDR3 DNA: TGTGCCAGCTCCCAAGGACTAGCGGGGTCCCCCCAGCAGTACTTC
CDR3 protein: CASSQGLAGSPQQYF

V gene: TRBV4-1
clone size: -
D gene: TRBD1
J gene: TRBJ2-7
CDR3 DNA: TGCGCCAGCAGCCAAGATGAGACAGGGCTAGCGCAGTACTTC
CDR3 protein: CASSQDETGLAQYF

V gene: TRBV30
clone size: -
D gene: TRBD1
J gene: TRBJ1-1
CDR3 DNA: TGTGCCTGGAGCGAGGACAGGGGAACTGAAGCTTTCTTT
CDR3 protein: CAWSEDRGTEAFF

V gene: TRBV5-1
clone size: -
D gene: TRBD2
J gene: TRBJ2-3
CDR3 DNA: TGCGCCAGCAGCTTCGCCGGTACTAGCGGCACAGATACGCAGTATTTT
CDR3 protein: CASSFAGTSGTDTQYF

V gene: TRBV2
clone size: -
D gene: -
J gene: TRBJ2-3
CDR3 DNA: TGTGCCAGCAGTGTTGGCTTACGCACAGATACGCAGTATTTT
CDR3 protein: CASSVGLRTDTQYF

V gene: TRBV5-4
clone size: -
D gene: TRBD2
J gene: TRBJ2-2
CDR3 DNA: TGTGCCAGCAGGGGCGGGAGCCCCACCGGGGAGCTGTTTTTT
CDR3 protein: CASRGGSPTGELFF

V gene: TRBV7-3
clone size: few
D gene: TRBD2
J gene: TRBJ2-1
CDR3 DNA: TGTGCCAGCAGGCCCCCTGGGGTAGCGGGAGGTCCTGGGAATGAGCAGTTCTTC
CDR3 protein: CASRPPGVAGGPGNEQFF

V gene: TRBV9
clone size: -
D gene: -
J gene: TRBJ2-7
CDR3 DNA: TGTGCCAGCAGCGTAGAAGGTAGCGGAAAACCCTACGAGCAGTACTTC
CDR3 protein: CASSVEGSGKPYEQYF

V gene: TRBV9
clone size: -
D gene: -
J gene: TRBJ1-1
CDR3 DNA: TGTGCCAGCAGCGTAGGACAAGGGAACACTGAAGCTTTCTTT
CDR3 protein: CASSVGQGNTEAFF